This T cell receptor beta chain was obtained from a study of shared clonotypes between healthy human individuals. Points from the study as a whole: Larger richness was generally estimated for naive than memory subsets.

Here immunoSEQ multiplex PCR was the method, and the copy in TCRdb shows in-frame clones only, minus some. The sample contains hundreds of thousands of clones, about 74% of which appear only once. This clone has more than one count but fewer than ten. Its antigen is not known. Germline CDR1 and CDR2: SGDLS and YYNGEE. The CDR3 extends over 14 amino acids. V dropped 0 bases and J dropped 5 bases, with 12 bases sitting between them. V and J are TRBV9 and TRBJ2-7, with D hard to call. Sequencing was performed on memory CD4+ T cells sorted from blood. Stated subset: CD45RA-negative fraction. The sequence was obtained from a woman younger than 45 in good health. As DNA, the CDR3 is TGTGCCAGCAGCGTAGCTAATCAGGCCCACGAGCAGTACTTC. This encodes CASSVANQAHEQYF.